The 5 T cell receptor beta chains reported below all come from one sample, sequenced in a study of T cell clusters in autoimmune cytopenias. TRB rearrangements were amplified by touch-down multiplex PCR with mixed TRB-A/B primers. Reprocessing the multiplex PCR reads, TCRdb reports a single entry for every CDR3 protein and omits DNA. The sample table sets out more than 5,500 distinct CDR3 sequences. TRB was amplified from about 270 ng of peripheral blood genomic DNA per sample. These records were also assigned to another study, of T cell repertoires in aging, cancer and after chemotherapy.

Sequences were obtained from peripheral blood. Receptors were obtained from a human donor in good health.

CDR3 region: CSASYIAGGGYF. The chain carries TRBV20-1 and TRBJ2-3; checking the TCRdb D call of TRBD2 is not possible without DNA. The V gene's germline CDR1 is DFQATT and CDR2 SNEGSKA (reference sequence). This CDR3 spans 12 amino acids.

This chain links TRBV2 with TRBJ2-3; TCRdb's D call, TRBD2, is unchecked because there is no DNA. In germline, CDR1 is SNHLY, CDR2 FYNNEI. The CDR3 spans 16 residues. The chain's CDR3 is CASSEAAEDSTDTQYF. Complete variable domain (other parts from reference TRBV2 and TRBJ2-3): EPEVTQTPSHQVTQMGQEVILRCVPISNHLYFYWYRQILGQKVEFLVSFYNNEISEKSEIFDDQFSVERPDGSNFTLKIRSTKLEDSAMYFCASSEAAEDSTDTQYFGPGTRLTVL.

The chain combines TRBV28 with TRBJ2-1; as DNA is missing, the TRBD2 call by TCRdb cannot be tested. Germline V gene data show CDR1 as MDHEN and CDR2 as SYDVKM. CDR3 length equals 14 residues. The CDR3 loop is CASSFSLAGGEQFF.

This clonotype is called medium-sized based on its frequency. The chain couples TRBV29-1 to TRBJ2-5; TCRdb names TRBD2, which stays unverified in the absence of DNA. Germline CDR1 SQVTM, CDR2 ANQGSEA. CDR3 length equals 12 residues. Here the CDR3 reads CSVSGLKETQYF.

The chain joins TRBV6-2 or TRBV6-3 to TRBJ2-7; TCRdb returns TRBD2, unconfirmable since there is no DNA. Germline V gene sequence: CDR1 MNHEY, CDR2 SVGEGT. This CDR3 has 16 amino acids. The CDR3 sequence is CASSSLAGASPGEQYF.